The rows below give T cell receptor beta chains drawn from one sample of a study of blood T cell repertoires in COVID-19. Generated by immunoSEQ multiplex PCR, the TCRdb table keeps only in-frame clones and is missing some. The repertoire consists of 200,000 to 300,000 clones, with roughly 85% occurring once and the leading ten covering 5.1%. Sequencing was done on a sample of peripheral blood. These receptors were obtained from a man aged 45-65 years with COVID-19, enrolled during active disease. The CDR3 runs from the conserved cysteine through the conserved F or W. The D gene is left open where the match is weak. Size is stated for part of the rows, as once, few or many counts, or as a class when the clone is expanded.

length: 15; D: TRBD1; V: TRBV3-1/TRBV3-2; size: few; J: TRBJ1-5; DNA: TGTGCCAGCAGCCAGGGACAGGGCGGCAATCAGCCCCAGCATTTT; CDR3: CASSQGQGGNQPQHF
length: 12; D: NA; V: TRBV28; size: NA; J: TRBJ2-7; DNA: TGTGCCAGCAGCGTACAGGGCTACGAGCAGTACTTC; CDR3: CASSVQGYEQYF
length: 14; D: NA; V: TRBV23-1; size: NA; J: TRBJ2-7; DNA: TGCGCCAGCAGTCATGGGTCGGGGTTGGACGAGCAGTACTTC; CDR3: CASSHGSGLDEQYF
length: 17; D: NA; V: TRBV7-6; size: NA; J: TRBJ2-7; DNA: TGTGCCAGCAGCCACGGACAGACTACACTTAACACCTACGAGCAGTACTTC; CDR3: CASSHGQTTLNTYEQYF
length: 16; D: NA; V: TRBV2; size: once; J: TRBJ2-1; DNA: TGTGCCAGCAGGCAAAGGAGCGGCAGCTCCTACAATGAGCAGTTCTTC; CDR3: CASRQRSGSSYNEQFF
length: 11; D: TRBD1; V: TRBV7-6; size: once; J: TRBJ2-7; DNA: TGTGCCAGCAGCTATGACAGGGGACTGTACTTC; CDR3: CASSYDRGLYF
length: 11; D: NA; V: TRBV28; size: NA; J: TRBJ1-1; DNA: TGTGCCAGCAGTCTAAGCACTGAAGCTTTCTTT; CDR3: CASSLSTEAFF
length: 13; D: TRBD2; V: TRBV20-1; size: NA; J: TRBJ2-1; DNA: TGCAGTGCTAGTGGACTAGCGAACAATGAGCAGTTCTTC; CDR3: CSASGLANNEQFF
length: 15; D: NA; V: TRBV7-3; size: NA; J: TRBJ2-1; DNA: TGTGCCAGCAGCTTAGGTAATAGCGGAGCTAATGAGCAGTTCTTC; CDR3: CASSLGNSGANEQFF
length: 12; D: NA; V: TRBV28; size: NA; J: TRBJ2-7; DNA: TGTGCCAGCAACAAGCGGCCCTACGAGCAGTACTTC; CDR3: CASNKRPYEQYF
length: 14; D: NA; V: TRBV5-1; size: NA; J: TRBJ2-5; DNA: TGCGCCAGCAGCCCCGGAGTAGCCTGGGAGACCCAGTACTTC; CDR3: CASSPGVAWETQYF
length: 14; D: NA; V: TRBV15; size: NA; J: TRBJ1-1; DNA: TGTGCCACCAGCAGGATACAGGGTTCCACTGAAGCTTTCTTT; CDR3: CATSRIQGSTEAFF
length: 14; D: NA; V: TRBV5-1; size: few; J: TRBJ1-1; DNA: TGCGCCAGCAGCTTCGGACAGACCAACACTGAAGCTTTCTTT; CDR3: CASSFGQTNTEAFF
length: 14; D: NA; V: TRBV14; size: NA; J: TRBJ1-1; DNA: TGTGCCAGCAGCCAGTCCACAATGAACACTGAAGCTTTCTTT; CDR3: CASSQSTMNTEAFF
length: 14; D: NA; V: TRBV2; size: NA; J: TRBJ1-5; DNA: TGTGCCAGCAGGTTACAGGGAGTCAATCAGCCCCAGCATTTT; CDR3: CASRLQGVNQPQHF
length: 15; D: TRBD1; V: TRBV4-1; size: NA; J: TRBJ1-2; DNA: TGCGCCAGCAGCCAAGGCAGGGGGCGCTTCTATGGCTACACCTTC; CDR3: CASSQGRGRFYGYTF
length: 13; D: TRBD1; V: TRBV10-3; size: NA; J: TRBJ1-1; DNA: TGTGCCATCAGCGGGACAGGGTACACTGAAGCTTTCTTT; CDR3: CAISGTGYTEAFF
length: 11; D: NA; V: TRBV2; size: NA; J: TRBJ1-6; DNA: TGTGCCGGGATCGACAGAATTGGCCTCCACTTT; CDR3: CAGIDRIGLHF
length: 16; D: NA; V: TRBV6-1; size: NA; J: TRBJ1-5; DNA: TGTGCCAGCAGTGAACGCGCTAGAGGGTTCAATCAGCCCCAGCATTTT; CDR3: CASSERARGFNQPQHF
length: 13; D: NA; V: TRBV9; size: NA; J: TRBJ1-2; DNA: TGTGCCAGCAGCCCTACTTCCGGGGATGGCTACACCTTC; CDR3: CASSPTSGDGYTF
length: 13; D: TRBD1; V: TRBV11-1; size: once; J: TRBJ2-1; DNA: TGTGCCAGCAGCTACAGGGGCAGCAGGGAGCAGTTCTTC; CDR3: CASSYRGSREQFF
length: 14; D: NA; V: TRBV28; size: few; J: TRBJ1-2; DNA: TGTGCCAGCAGACAGTTGAGGCAGGGTGATGGCTACACCTTC; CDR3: CASRQLRQGDGYTF
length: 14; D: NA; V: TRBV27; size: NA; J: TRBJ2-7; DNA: TGTGCCAGCAGTTCGGGACTGCTAGTCTACGAGCAGTACTTC; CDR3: CASSSGLLVYEQYF
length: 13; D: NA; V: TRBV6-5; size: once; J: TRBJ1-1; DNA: TGTGCCAGCAGACGGACACCTAACACTGAAGCTTTCTTT; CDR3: CASRRTPNTEAFF
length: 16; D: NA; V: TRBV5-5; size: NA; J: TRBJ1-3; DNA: TGTGCCAGCAGCTCCCTAGTATCAATCTCTGGAAACACCATATATTTT; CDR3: CASSSLVSISGNTIYF
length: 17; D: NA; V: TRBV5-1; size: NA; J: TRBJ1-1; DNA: TGCGCCAGCAGCTTGGCCCGGGGGGGGGCCCGGAACACTGAAGCTTTCTTT; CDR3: CASSLARGGARNTEAFF
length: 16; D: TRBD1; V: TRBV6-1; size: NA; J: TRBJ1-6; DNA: TGTGCCAGCAGTGCCGGGACAGGGTTCGATAATTCACCCCTCCACTTT; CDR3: CASSAGTGFDNSPLHF
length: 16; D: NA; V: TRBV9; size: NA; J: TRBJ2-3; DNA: TGTGCCAGCAGCGCCGACACACTGACTAGTACAGATACGCAGTATTTT; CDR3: CASSADTLTSTDTQYF
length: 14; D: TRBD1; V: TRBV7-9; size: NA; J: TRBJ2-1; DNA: TGTGCCAGCAGCTCCGGACAGGGGCACAATGAGCAGTTCTTC; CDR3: CASSSGQGHNEQFF
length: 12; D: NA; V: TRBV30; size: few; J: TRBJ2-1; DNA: TGTGCCTGGGGCCCCAACTACAATGAGCAGTTCTTC; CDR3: CAWGPNYNEQFF
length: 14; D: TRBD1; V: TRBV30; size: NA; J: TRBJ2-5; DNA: TGTGCCTGGAGTGTAAAGGGACAGGGGGGGACCCAGTACTTC; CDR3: CAWSVKGQGGTQYF
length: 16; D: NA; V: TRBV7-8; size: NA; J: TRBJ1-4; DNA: TGTGCCAGCAGCGGGAGGTTAGGGGCAACTAATGAAAAACTGTTTTTT; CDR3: CASSGRLGATNEKLFF
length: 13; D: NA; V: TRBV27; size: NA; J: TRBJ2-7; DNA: TGTGCCAGCAGTTCCACTGCACCCTACGAGCAGTACTTC; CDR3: CASSSTAPYEQYF
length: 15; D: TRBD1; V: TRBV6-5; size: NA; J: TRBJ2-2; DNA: TGTGCCAGCCGACACCGGACAGGGCACACCGGGGAGCTGTTTTTT; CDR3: CASRHRTGHTGELFF
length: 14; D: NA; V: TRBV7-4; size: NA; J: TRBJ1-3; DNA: TGTGCCAGCAGCTCGACAGGCGATGGAAACACCATATATTTT; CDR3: CASSSTGDGNTIYF
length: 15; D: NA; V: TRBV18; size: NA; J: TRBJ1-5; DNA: TGTGCCAGCTCACTCCTTTCGGGTAGCAATCAGCCCCAGCATTTT; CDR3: CASSLLSGSNQPQHF
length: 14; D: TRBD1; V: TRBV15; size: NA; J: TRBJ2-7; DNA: TGTGCCACCAGCAGACAGGGGGCAGACTACGAGCAGTACTTC; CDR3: CATSRQGADYEQYF
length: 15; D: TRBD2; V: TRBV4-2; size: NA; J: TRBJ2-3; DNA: TGTGCCAGCAGCCAACTCGCGGGGGGGGCGGATACGCAGTATTTT; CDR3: CASSQLAGGADTQYF
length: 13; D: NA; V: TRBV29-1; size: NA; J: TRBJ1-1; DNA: TGCAGCGTTGGTGGCGGAGTGAACACTGAAGCTTTCTTT; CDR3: CSVGGGVNTEAFF
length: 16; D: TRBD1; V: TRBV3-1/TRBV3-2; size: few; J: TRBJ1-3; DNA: TGTGCCAGCAGCCAAGCCGGGACAGGGGGTGGAAACACCATATATTTT; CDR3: CASSQAGTGGGNTIYF
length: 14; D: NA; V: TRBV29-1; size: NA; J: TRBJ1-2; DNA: TGCAGCGTTGGTGGGAGCATAATTACCTATGGCTACACCTTC; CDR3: CSVGGSIITYGYTF
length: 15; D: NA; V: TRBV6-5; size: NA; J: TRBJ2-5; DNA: TGTGCCAGCAGTCCGGGACACGGTATCTTTGAGACCCAGTACTTC; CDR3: CASSPGHGIFETQYF
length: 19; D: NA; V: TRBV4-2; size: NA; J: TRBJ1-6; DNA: TGTGCCAGCAGCCCCCTAAGGCAGGGGAGGGAGACCTATAATTCACCCCTCCACTTT; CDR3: CASSPLRQGRETYNSPLHF
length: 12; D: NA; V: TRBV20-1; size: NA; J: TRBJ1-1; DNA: TGCAGTGCTAGTGAGACCGGGACTGAAGCTTTCTTT; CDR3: CSASETGTEAFF
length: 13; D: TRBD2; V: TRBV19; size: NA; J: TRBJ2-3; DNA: TGTGCCAGTAGGGTAGCGGGGTCGGATACGCAGTATTTT; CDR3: CASRVAGSDTQYF
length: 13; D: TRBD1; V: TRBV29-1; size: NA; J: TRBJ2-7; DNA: TGCAGCGTGTGGGACAGGGGGCGGTACGAGCAGTACTTC; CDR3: CSVWDRGRYEQYF
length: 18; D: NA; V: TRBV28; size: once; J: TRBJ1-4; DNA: TGTGCCAGCAGTTTAGCGGGACGGAATGCTGCAACTAATGAAAAACTGTTTTTT; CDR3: CASSLAGRNAATNEKLFF
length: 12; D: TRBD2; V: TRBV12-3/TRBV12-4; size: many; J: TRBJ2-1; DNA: TGTGCCAGCAGCTCTAGCGGACTTGAGCAGTTCTTC; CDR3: CASSSSGLEQFF
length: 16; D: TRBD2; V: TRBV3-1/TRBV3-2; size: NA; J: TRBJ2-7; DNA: TGTGCCAGCAGCCAAGATCTACTAGCGGGGGGCTACGAGCAGTACTTC; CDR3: CASSQDLLAGGYEQYF